One sample yielded the 30 T cell receptor beta chains listed below, sequenced in a study of shared clonotypes between healthy human individuals. The method was immunoSEQ multiplex PCR; TCRdb's version includes in-frame clones alone and lacks a portion of them. This table holds about 2.4 million clones, over 85% found once. The sequencing input was naive CD4+ T cells sorted from blood. The subset here: CD45RA+ positively selected. The source of these receptors is a man in his late teens or twenties in good health.

The V call is TRBV10-3, the J call TRBJ2-3; tentatively, D is TRBD1 (5 bases). The CDR3 is made up of 13 amino acids. V was pared by 8 bases and J by 2 bases, with 11 bases between. Germline lookup yields CDR1 ENHRY and CDR2 SYGVKD. Here the CDR3 reads CAIGAALTDTQYF. The CDR3 DNA is TGTGCCATCGGGGCAGCTCTCACAGATACGCAGTATTTT.

V is TRBV15 and J is TRBJ2-7; D unresolved. Trimming took off 0 bases at V and 0 bases at J, with 9 bases between the two ends. CDR1 is LNHNV, CDR2 YYDKDF, per germline (reference sequence). This CDR3 comprises 15 residues. The CDR3 here is CATSREQVSSYEQYF. CDR3 DNA sequence: TGTGCCACCAGCAGAGAGCAGGTGAGCTCCTACGAGCAGTACTTC.

The rearrangement joins TRBV6-6 to TRBJ2-5, with D tentatively TRBD2 (6 bases). This CDR3 region has 14 residues. Per germline, CDR1 MNHNY and CDR2 SVGAGI (reference sequence). Trimming took 4 bases from V and 3 from J, leaving 12 bases between them. The CDR3 sequence is CASSSGLIKETQYF. In DNA form, the CDR3 reads TGTGCCAGCAGTTCCGGACTAATCAAAGAGACCCAGTACTTC.

This rearrangement joins TRBV5-1 to TRBJ2-3, with TRBD2 matching over 9 bases. CDR1 is SGHRS and CDR2 is YFSETQ in the germline V gene. The CDR3 extends over 15 amino acids. J lost 4 bases, V lost 7 bases, and 10 bases had no gene match. DNA of the CDR3: TGCGCCAGCGTCGCCAGCGTAGCGGGGGCAGATACGCAGTATTTT. As protein: CASVASVAGADTQYF.

In its sample, this clone was seen once. Other DNA sequences of this sample code for an identical CDR3. The chain uses TRBV6-5 and TRBJ1-3, with D unresolved. Germline assignment: CDR1 MNHEY and CDR2 SVGAGI. This CDR3 is built from 11 residues. The germline V and J ends were trimmed by 6 bases and 2 bases, with 2 bases remaining between them. The CDR3 sequence is CASRTGNTIYF. CDR3 coding DNA: TGTGCCAGCAGAACTGGAAACACCATATATTTT.

The V gene is TRBV5-4, the J gene TRBJ2-5; 9 bases fit TRBD1. The CDR3 runs to 16 residues. Germline V gives CDR1 SGHNT, CDR2 YYREEE (reference sequence). V was clipped by 4 bases and J by 6 bases; unmatched bases: 13. CDR3 DNA: TGTGCCAGCAGCCGAGGCTGGACAGGGGCGGATAAGACCCAGTACTTC. Encoded protein: CASSRGWTGADKTQYF.

The V call is TRBV11-2, the J call TRBJ1-1, with unresolved D. There are 13 residues in the CDR3. Trimming took off 4 bases at V and 4 bases at J, with 10 bases between the two ends. Germline lookup yields CDR1 SGHAT and CDR2 FQNNGV. The CDR3 loop reads CASSSSGSTEAFF. The CDR3 bases are TGTGCCAGCAGCTCCAGCGGGAGCACTGAAGCTTTCTTT. Full variable domain (outside the CDR3, taken from reference TRBV11-2 and TRBJ1-1): EAGVAQSPRYKIIEKRQSVAFWCNPISGHATLYWYQQILGQGPKLLIQFQNNGVVDDSQLPKDRFSAERLKGVDSTLKIQPAKLEDSAVYLCASSSSGSTEAFFGQGTRLTVV.

This sequence joins TRBV4-3 and TRBJ2-6; possibly TRBD1 for D (5 bases). The CDR3 contains 15 residues. Germline-derived CDR1 and CDR2 are LGHNA and YSLEER. V was clipped by 10 bases and J by 1 base, with 14 bases between them. CDR3 nucleotides: TGCGCCACCGGAGCAGGGCAATCTGGGGCCAACGTCCTGACTTTC. As protein: CATGAGQSGANVLTF.

The rearrangement uses TRBV28 and TRBJ1-4; 7 bases match TRBD1. The CDR3 consists of 15 residues. Trimming removed 4 bases from V and 4 bases from J; junction bases left unmatched: 6. CDR1 is MDHEN and CDR2 is SYDVKM in the germline V gene. The CDR3 here is CASSSPGQINEKLFF. Written as DNA, the CDR3 is TGTGCCAGCAGTTCCCCGGGACAGATTAATGAAAAACTGTTTTTT.

J is TRBJ2-2 and V is TRBV7-3; weak D call: TRBD1 (5 bases). The V gene's germline CDR1 is SGHTA and CDR2 FQGTGA. The CDR3 covers 15 residues. V was clipped by 2 bases and J by 5 bases, with 12 bases between them. The CDR3 sequence is CASSLSAGLTGELFF. The CDR3 nucleotides read TGTGCCAGCAGCTTATCCGCAGGGTTGACCGGGGAGCTGTTTTTT.

This chain joins TRBV7-2 and TRBJ1-2; D is unresolved. Deletions cut 11 bases from V and 2 bases from J, with 21 bases between. CDR3 length equals 15 residues. Per the germline V gene, CDR1 is SGHTA and CDR2 is FQGNSA. The CDR3 DNA sequence: TGTGCCGGTTGGGTGGGCAGATACATGAACTATGGCTACACCTTC. Encoded protein: CAGWVGRYMNYGYTF.

The V gene is TRBV30, the J gene TRBJ1-1; no clear D. Trimming cost V 3 bases and J 5 bases, with 7 bases left between them. Germline values: CDR1 GTSNPN, CDR2 SVGIG (reference sequence). The CDR3 covers 11 residues. The CDR3 DNA sequence: TGTGCCTGGAGCTCAAAGACTGAAGCTTTCTTT. As protein: CAWSSKTEAFF. The full variable domain, completed using reference TRBV30 and TRBJ1-1, is SQTIHQWPATLVQPVGSPLSLECTVEGTSNPNLYWYRQAAGRGLQLLFYSVGIGQISSEVPQNLSASRPQDRQFILSSKKLLLSDSGFYLCAWSSKTEAFFGQGTRLTVV.

This chain joins TRBV6-5 and TRBJ1-1; D remains unclear. CDR3 length: 14 residues. Germline CDR1 is MNHEY and CDR2 is SVGAGI. The germline V and J ends were trimmed by 5 bases and 5 bases, with 15 bases remaining between them. The CDR3 spells CASSRGGSKTEAFF. The DNA for the CDR3 is TGTGCCAGCAGTAGAGGAGGGTCTAAAACTGAAGCTTTCTTT.

This chain connects TRBV2 to TRBJ2-6; D not certain. CDR3 length: 15 residues. Trimming shortened V by 8 bases and J by 0 bases, and 11 bases separated the two germline ends. Germline lookup yields CDR1 SNHLY and CDR2 FYNNEI. The CDR3 spells CASEGRSSGANVLTF. Written as DNA, the CDR3 is TGTGCCAGCGAAGGCAGATCCTCTGGGGCCAACGTCCTGACTTTC.

The CDR3 sequence: CAISLGLAGITDTQYF. The CDR3 DNA reads TGTGCCATCAGCCTGGGACTAGCGGGGATTACAGATACGCAGTATTTT. V usage is TRBV10-3 and J usage is TRBJ2-3; 13 positions agree with TRBD2. The CDR3 spans 16 residues. Germline V gene data show CDR1 as ENHRY and CDR2 as SYGVKD. Trimming took 6 bases from V and 3 from J; bases not matched to a gene: 6.

The rearrangement uses TRBV9 and TRBJ2-3; 13 bases are shared with TRBD2. The CDR3 sequence is 16 residues long. With 4 bases clipped from V and 1 base from J, the junction kept 3 bases outside the gene matches. The germline V gene encodes CDR1 SGDLS and CDR2 YYNGEE. CDR3 in amino acids: CASSTGTSGGTDTQYF. DNA of the CDR3: TGTGCCAGCAGCACCGGGACTAGCGGGGGCACAGATACGCAGTATTTT.

The chain uses TRBV5-1 and TRBJ2-7; D is uncertain. The CDR3 consists of 14 residues. The germline V gene has CDR1 SGHRS and CDR2 YFSETQ. V was clipped by 0 bases and J by 6 bases, with 13 bases between them. CDR3 sequence (DNA): TGCGCCAGCAGCTTGGGTGGGGTAACTGGCGAGCAGTACTTC. It specifies CASSLGGVTGEQYF.

This clone has a handful of counts. V and J are TRBV13 and TRBJ1-1, with D hard to call. Trimming took 0 bases from V and 3 from J, leaving 5 bases between them. CDR1 is PRHDT, CDR2 FYEKMQ, per germline (reference sequence). The CDR3 runs 13 residues. The chain's CDR3 is CASSLGRDTEAFF. For the CDR3, the DNA is TGTGCCAGCAGCTTAGGTAGGGACACTGAAGCTTTCTTT.

The V gene is TRBV30, the J gene TRBJ2-7, with D perhaps TRBD1 or TRBD2 (5 bases each). V shed 2 bases and J shed 1 base, with 15 bases lying between them. Germline loops: CDR1 GTSNPN, CDR2 SVGIG (reference sequence). The CDR3 spans 15 residues. The CDR3 reads CAWSKPGTSSYEQYF. CDR3 bases: TGTGCCTGGAGTAAGCCCGGGACCTCTTCCTACGAGCAGTACTTC.

The chain carries TRBV5-1 and TRBJ1-4, with TRBD1 as a possible D gene (5 bases). This CDR3 has 15 residues. Trimming cost V 4 bases and J 5 bases, with 15 bases left between them. Per germline, CDR1 SGHRS and CDR2 YFSETQ. The CDR3 region has the DNA TGCGCCAGCAGCCCAGGAAGGGGCGTGAATGAAAAACTGTTTTTT. Protein sequence: CASSPGRGVNEKLFF. Full variable domain (remainder filled in from reference TRBV5-1 and TRBJ1-4): KAGVTQTPRYLIKTRGQQVTLSCSPISGHRSVSWYQQTPGQGLQFLFEYFSETQRNKGNFPGRFSGRQFSNSRSEMNVSTLELGDSALYLCASSPGRGVNEKLFFGSGTQLSVL.

This sequence joins TRBV18 and TRBJ2-7, with 8 bases matching TRBD2. The junction had 9 bases not matched to a gene; V was cut back by 4 bases and J by 4 bases. Germline lookup yields CDR1 KGHSH and CDR2 LQKENI. CDR3 length: 15 residues. The CDR3 region is CASSQATSATYEQYF. Here the CDR3 DNA reads TGTGCCAGCTCACAAGCGACTAGCGCGACTTACGAGCAGTACTTC.

The gene calls are TRBV7-8 and TRBJ2-7, with D maybe TRBD1 (6 bases). The V end was cut by 4 bases, the J end by 3 bases, with 13 bases between. CDR3 length: 14 amino acids. Germline CDR1 and CDR2: SGHVS and FQNEAQ. In nucleotides, the CDR3 is TGTGCCAGCAGCTCCAGATCGGACAGCTACGAGCAGTACTTC. This gives the protein CASSSRSDSYEQYF.

The chain has TRBV7-9 and TRBJ2-7; 11 positions match TRBD1. The germline V gene encodes CDR1 SEHNR and CDR2 FQNEAQ (reference sequence). The V segment lost 5 bases and the J segment 1 base; nucleotides outside the gene matches: 4. This CDR3 contains 15 residues. CDR3 nucleotide sequence: TGTGCCAGCAGCCCCGGGACAGGGGGATCCTACGAGCAGTACTTC. Its protein is CASSPGTGGSYEQYF.

This chain's CDR3 is CAITPEGFYEQYF. CDR3 coding DNA: TGTGCCATCACCCCGGAGGGCTTCTACGAGCAGTACTTC. This chain connects TRBV10-3 to TRBJ2-7, with D tentatively TRBD2 (6 bases). With 7 bases removed from V and 3 bases from J, the gap between germline ends came to 13 bases. The CDR3 totals 13 residues. Looked up from germline, CDR1 is ENHRY and CDR2 is SYGVKD.

The chain combines TRBV5-6 with TRBJ2-7, with 10 bases fitting TRBD1. CDR1 and CDR2 from the germline V gene are SGHDT and YYEEEE. This CDR3 comprises 14 residues. After removal of 2 bases from V and 5 bases from J, the junction contained 4 bases not matched to a gene. The CDR3 is CASSFDRGLHEQYF. For the CDR3, the DNA is TGTGCCAGCAGCTTTGACAGGGGGCTCCACGAGCAGTACTTC.

J is TRBJ2-2 and V is TRBV18, with D possibly TRBD2 on 6 matching bases. Germline CDR1 and CDR2: KGHSH and LQKENI. The V gene lost 0 bases and the J gene lost 7 bases, with 9 bases spanning the gap. The CDR3 has 14 amino acids. Here the CDR3 DNA reads TGTGCCAGCTCACCACCGACTAGTAGCGGGGAGCTGTTTTTT. Residues: CASSPPTSSGELFF.

This clone came up once. This chain uses TRBV18 with TRBJ2-1; 7 positions agree with TRBD2. V lost 4 bases to trimming and J lost 0 bases; unmatched junction nucleotides: 3. Germline loops: CDR1 KGHSH, CDR2 LQKENI. The CDR3 has 15 residues. CDR3 nucleotides: TGTGCCAGCTCACGGCGGGAGTCCTCCTACAATGAGCAGTTCTTC. It encodes CASSRRESSYNEQFF.

V and J are TRBV30 and TRBJ2-1; possibly TRBD1 for D (6 bases). Trimming pared 0 bases from V and 7 bases from J, leaving 19 bases between. The CDR3 has 16 residues. Germline assignment: CDR1 GTSNPN and CDR2 SVGIG (reference sequence). The chain's CDR3 is CAWSVRAPTRGNEQFF. CDR3 coding DNA: TGTGCCTGGAGTGTTAGGGCGCCTACAAGGGGGAATGAGCAGTTCTTC.

The chain has TRBV9 and TRBJ2-2; D remains unclear. The CDR3 covers 14 residues. Trimming removed 0 bases from V and 7 bases from J, with 10 bases in between. The germline V gene has CDR1 SGDLS and CDR2 YYNGEE. The CDR3 nucleotides read TGTGCCAGCAGCGTAGGTTCGCTTTTCGGGGAGCTGTTTTTT. Residues: CASSVGSLFGELFF.

The genes are TRBV28 and TRBJ1-1; perhaps TRBD1 as D (5 bases). The V end lost 7 bases, the J end lost 4 bases, and 7 bases lay between the germline ends. This CDR3 spans 11 amino acids. The germline V gene has CDR1 MDHEN and CDR2 SYDVKM. The CDR3 sequence: CASTGITEAFF. DNA for the CDR3: TGTGCCAGCACAGGGATCACTGAAGCTTTCTTT.